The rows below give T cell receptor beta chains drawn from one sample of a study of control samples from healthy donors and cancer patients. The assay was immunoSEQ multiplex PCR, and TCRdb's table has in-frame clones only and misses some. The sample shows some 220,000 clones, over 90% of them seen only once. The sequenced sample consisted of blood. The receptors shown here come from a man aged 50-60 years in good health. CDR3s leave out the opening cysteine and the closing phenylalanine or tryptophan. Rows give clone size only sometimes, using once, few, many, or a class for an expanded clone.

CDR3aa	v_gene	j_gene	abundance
ASSSAGGYT	TRBV28	TRBJ1-2	.
SVEGQLYGYT	TRBV29-1	TRBJ1-2	.
ASSNLDSGSISPLH	TRBV2	TRBJ1-6	.
ASSLATGDGSEQY	TRBV5-5	TRBJ2-7	.
ASSFGQLNSGNTIY	TRBV13	TRBJ1-3	.
ASSLAGRLAGGNRV	TRBV7-2	TRBJ2-1	.
ASSLMGLEQPQH	TRBV5-6	TRBJ1-5	.
ASSGQGIGYT	TRBV2	TRBJ1-2	.
ASKTRKPNTEAF	TRBV19	TRBJ1-1	.
ASSPSQGNTEAF	TRBV3-1/TRBV3-2	TRBJ1-1	.
ASSQVAGPSTDTQY	TRBV4-2	TRBJ2-3	.
ASRALPRTGNTIY	TRBV6-5	TRBJ1-3	few
ASGEGTAVDVQY	TRBV2	TRBJ2-4	.
ASSLPTVNQPQH	TRBV7-9	TRBJ1-5	.
ASSGRTPLGVTEAF	TRBV19	TRBJ1-1	.
AGSPPGQGFVDGYT	TRBV18	TRBJ1-2	.
ASSLGVGGSSYGYT	TRBV27	TRBJ1-2	.
ASRGQGFMNTEAF	TRBV5-1	TRBJ1-1	.
ASSQISSGNTIY	TRBV23-1	TRBJ1-3	.
ASSLVGSSADTIY	TRBV7-2	TRBJ1-3	once
ASSGSQGRTDTQY	TRBV5-1	TRBJ2-3	.
ASSLVDRAVGTQY	TRBV5-6	TRBJ2-5	.
AWILHNTEAF	TRBV30	TRBJ1-1	.
ASSQGDRANT	TRBV3-1/TRBV3-2	TRBJ1-2	.
ASSQDLIGPGTGTHEQY	TRBV4-3	TRBJ2-7	once
ASIKETGVTGELF	TRBV2	TRBJ2-2	.
ASLGGSTGANVLT	TRBV6-5	TRBJ2-6	.
ATSNYNYGYT	TRBV15	TRBJ1-2	.
ASSLGQGYQETQY	TRBV11-3	TRBJ2-5	.
AISGGADGRGNQPQH	TRBV10-3	TRBJ1-5	.
ASSQTGGLSRNQPQH	TRBV27	TRBJ1-5	.
ASSLAGRPTNEKLF	TRBV28	TRBJ1-4	.
ASSRDRGLDNSPLH	TRBV5-1	TRBJ1-6	.
ASSQGDRLYTEAF	TRBV4-1	TRBJ1-1	.
ASSESGLNSPLH	TRBV25-1	TRBJ1-6	.
ASSEGQGTDTQY	TRBV6-4	TRBJ2-3	.
ASSTYGVTDTQY	TRBV7-9	TRBJ2-3	.
ASSLGVSDPSTDTQY	TRBV5-1	TRBJ2-3	.
ASRTSGGPIQY	TRBV6-5	TRBJ2-4	.
ASSSGGGAETQY	TRBV6-5	TRBJ2-5	.
ASSLYHGGFDSPLH	TRBV28	TRBJ1-6	.
ASSEGPDTDTQY	TRBV6-4	TRBJ2-3	.
ASSLGSLEGREQY	TRBV5-4	TRBJ2-7	.
ASSPSGGYTDTQY	TRBV5-4	TRBJ2-3	.
ASSVQQLQETQY	TRBV2	TRBJ2-5	.
ASSLGGQGFGGYT	TRBV27	TRBJ1-2	.
ASSLAPLQDTQY	TRBV11-2	TRBJ2-3	.
ASSRREWNTEAF	TRBV14	TRBJ1-1	.
ATSDRRINQPQH	TRBV24-1	TRBJ1-5	.
AIAVGGSGTEAF	TRBV10-3	TRBJ1-1	.
ASSLRSYTGELF	TRBV11-2	TRBJ2-2	.
ASSLGLTGAQETQY	TRBV7-9	TRBJ2-5	.
ASSYPTDGQREKLF	TRBV6-5	TRBJ1-4	.
ASSLSGASYEQY	TRBV5-4	TRBJ2-7	.
ASSYSGGSHYGYT	TRBV6-5	TRBJ1-2	few
ASSLAAVPT	TRBV12-3/TRBV12-4	TRBJ2-6	.
ASSLTSGGPISEQY	TRBV7-3	TRBJ2-7	few
ASSIDRQRGGYT	TRBV19	TRBJ1-2	.
ASSDSGTGELF	TRBV6-4	TRBJ2-2	.
ASSLEFHGYT	TRBV5-1	TRBJ1-2	.